The 10 T cell receptor beta chains listed next were all sequenced from one sample in a study of cytomegalovirus exposure and HLA in healthy donors. The PCR made use of 60 Vbeta and 13 Jbeta primers. TCRdb's copy holds only in-frame clones and misses some; the assay was immunoSEQ multiplex PCR. The sample gives approximately 110,000 clones, 73% of which show up once; around 4.1% is in the top ten. Sequences were obtained from PBMCs. These receptors were taken from a woman aged 40 to 55 in good health and CMV-seronegative.

This chain links TRBV30 with TRBJ1-5; 7 nucleotides line up with TRBD1. Germline-derived CDR1 and CDR2 are GTSNPN and SVGIG (reference sequence). V lost 8 bases to trimming and J lost 10 bases; unmatched junction nucleotides: 5. The CDR3 is 10 residues long. The CDR3 loop reads CAGGTVPQHF. CDR3 in DNA: TGTGCCGGGGGGACAGTACCCCAGCATTTT.

This chain joins TRBV12-2 and TRBJ2-5; TRBD2 is the table's D call and was not checked against the DNA. TRBV12-2 is a documented pseudogene. This CDR3 has 15 residues. CDR3 region: CASRLAGLGQETQYF. The CDR3 nucleotides read TGTGCAAGTCGCTTAGCTGGACTAGGCCAAGAGACCCAGTACTTC.

V gene TRBV5-1 combines with J gene TRBJ2-3; tentative D call: TRBD1 (7 bases). CDR3 length: 16 amino acids. Between the trimmed V and J ends, which lost 5 bases and 2 bases, there was a span of 18 bases. The germline V gene encodes CDR1 SGHRS and CDR2 YFSETQ. The CDR3 sequence: CASRRDGTAITDTQYF. As DNA, the CDR3 is TGCGCCAGCAGGCGGGACGGGACAGCGATCACAGATACGCAGTATTTT.

This sequence joins TRBV27 and TRBJ1-3; 10 bases align to TRBD1. Looked up from germline, CDR1 is MNHEY and CDR2 is SMNVEV (reference sequence). This CDR3 comprises 17 residues. Trimming cost V 4 bases and J 2 bases; bases outside gene matches: 8. CDR3 in amino acids: CASSSGTGVRPGNTIYF. CDR3 in DNA: TGTGCCAGCAGTTCCGGGACAGGGGTTCGGCCTGGAAACACCATATATTTT.

This clone was seen only a few times. The DNA of the CDR3 is TGCGCCAGCAGCTTGGAGGGGGCAGATACGCAGTATTTT. Translating gives CASSLEGADTQYF. The chain has TRBV5-1 and TRBJ2-3; tentatively, D is TRBD1 (6 bases). The CDR3 has 13 amino acids. CDR1 is SGHRS and CDR2 is YFSETQ in the germline V gene. V lost 0 bases to trimming and J lost 4 bases, with 6 bases between them.

The genes are TRBV5-4 and TRBJ2-1; D possibly corresponds to TRBD1 (6 bases). Between the trimmed V and J ends, which lost 3 bases and 7 bases, there was a span of 17 bases. The CDR3 is 15 residues long. The germline CDR1 and CDR2 sequences are SGHNT and YYREEE (reference sequence). The CDR3 DNA reads as TGTGCCAGCAGCTCTACAGGGTTTTCGGGGAATGAGCAGTTCTTC. Residues: CASSSTGFSGNEQFF.

The chain has TRBV7-9 and TRBJ2-3, with 11 nucleotides matching TRBD2. Trimming took 4 bases from V and 0 from J; bases not matched to a gene: 12. The CDR3 consists of 19 residues. Germline assignment: CDR1 SEHNR and CDR2 FQNEAQ (reference sequence). CDR3 region: CASSSLMGSGRDSTDTQYF. The CDR3 nucleotides are TGTGCCAGCAGCTCCCTGATGGGTAGCGGGAGGGACAGCACAGATACGCAGTATTTT.

This chain uses TRBV5-1 with TRBJ2-1; TRBD1 might be the D (6 bases). Germline CDR1 SGHRS, CDR2 YFSETQ. This CDR3 is 13 amino acids long. Trimming removed 5 bases from V and 5 bases from J, with 11 bases in between. Here the CDR3 reads CASSDRHDNEQFF. The CDR3 nucleotides read TGCGCCAGCAGTGACAGGCATGACAATGAGCAGTTCTTC.

The genes are TRBV7-9 and TRBJ1-2; 7 bases align to TRBD1. Germline CDR1 reads SEHNR; CDR2 reads FQNEAQ (reference sequence). This CDR3 is 13 amino acids long. V gave up 5 bases and J gave up 8 bases; unmatched junction bases: 8. This chain's CDR3 is CASSGTGVKGYTF. Here the CDR3 DNA reads TGTGCCAGCAGCGGTACAGGGGTTAAGGGCTACACCTTC. The complete variable domain, with remaining parts taken from reference TRBV7-9 and TRBJ1-2, reads DTGVSQNPRHKITKRGQNVTFRCDPISEHNRLYWYRQTLGQGPEFLTYFQNEAQLEKSRLLSDRFSAERPKGSFSTLEIQRTEQGDSAMYLCASSGTGVKGYTFGSGTRLTVV.

J is TRBJ2-1 and V is TRBV7-9, with TRBD2 as a possible D gene (5 bases). CDR1 is SEHNR, CDR2 FQNEAQ, per germline (reference sequence). The CDR3 is 17 amino acids. With 5 bases removed from V and 2 bases from J, the gap between germline ends came to 19 bases. CDR3 sequence (DNA): TGTGCCAGCAGCCAAGTCCAGGACTGGTTCACCTACAATGAGCAGTTCTTC. Protein product: CASSQVQDWFTYNEQFF.